The 2 T cell receptor beta chains below come from one sample, sequenced in a study of T cells in women clearing cervical HPV infection. Data came from immunoSEQ multiplex PCR; TCRdb stores just in-frame clones and leaves some out. Recorded for this sample: about 30,000 clones. Sequenced sample: blood buffy coat. The receptor set was obtained from a woman between 18 and 70 years old with a cervical HPV16 infection that either progressed to CIN3+ or cleared (not recorded which).

On this clone itself: The read comes to an end 3 residues before the CDR3 does, leaving the germline J gene to fill in the end. The chain uses TRBV20-1 and TRBJ1-2, with 7 bases identical to TRBD1. V was clipped by 4 bases and J by 0 bases; unmatched bases: 8. This CDR3 is built from 15 residues. Per germline, CDR1 DFQATT and CDR2 SNEGSKA (reference sequence). The CDR3 sequence is CSATARDRTNYGYTF. CDR3 DNA (partial): TGCAGTGCTACCGCTCGGGACAGAACTAACTATGGC.

A word on this clone: The DNA ends 3 residues before the CDR3 does, and the rest of the CDR3 is filled in from the germline J gene. The genes are TRBV20-1 and TRBJ1-1; 8 bases are a match to TRBD1. Germline V lookup: CDR1 DFQATT, CDR2 SNEGSKA (reference sequence). The CDR3 is 15 residues long. Trimming at V came to 1 base and at J to 4 bases, leaving 8 bases not matched to a gene. This chain's CDR3 is CSARGTTGEVTEAFF. The sequenced part of the CDR3 DNA is TGCAGTGCTAGAGGGACGACAGGGGAAGTCACTGAA.